This T cell receptor beta chain was retrieved from a study of technical replicates of blood from a few donors (dated by TCRdb to the late 2010s). Regarding this clone: Its antigen is currently not known. No clone much larger than this one lies a single base away; base qualities are absent.

Libraries came from the immunoSEQ multiplex PCR assay. The immuneACCESS repertoire file appears here via TCRdb, limited to in-frame rearrangements. These files lack a portion of the clones; in checked studies, under half of the deficit traces to unresolved V genes, and the cause of the others is not known. The sample yields about 76,000 clones; approximately 94% were counted once. Approximately 0.4% of the sample is in the top ten clones. The germline V gene encodes CDR1 MGHRA and CDR2 YSYEKL. The CDR3 covers 16 residues, taking in both the cysteine and the phenylalanine. Just the 48-base CDR3 DNA is kept, in frame starting at base 1. V lost 5 bases and J lost 1 base, and the count of bases not matched to a germline gene is 3.

The sample taken for sequencing was T cells isolated from PBMCs. The rearranged chain carries TRBV4-1 and TRBJ2-2, with TRBD2 matching 11 junction bases. This sequence was found in a human donor in good health. The bases are TGCGCCAGCAGCTACCTAGCGGGAGGGAACACCGGGGAGCTGTTTTTT. Its protein reads: CASSYLAGGNTGELFF.